The TCR beta chain under discussion was sequenced for a study of blood T cells in healthy people across ages. Combining a sample-barcoded 5' primer with a J-beta primer mix, a second PCR ran for roughly 7 to 12 cycles. Each CDR3 protein is one row after TCRdb ran MiXCR on the 5' RACE reads. The sample includes 1,500,000 or so distinct CDR3 sequences, approximately 59% of them seen just once. This CDR3 region has 15 residues. Trimming at V came to 3 bases and at J to 0 bases, leaving 5 bases not matched to a gene. Germline lookup yields CDR1 LGHNA and CDR2 YNFKEQ. In the case of this clonotype: The antigen remains undetermined.

General study results and limits: Significant beta diversity loss was already apparent by age approximately 36, declining roughly linearly.

The sequence came from a man aged 18 to 30 in good health. Sequenced material: blood. The chain links TRBV4-2 to TRBJ2-7; the match to TRBD1 covers 7 bases. The CDR3 reads CASSQLTGSSYEQYF. As DNA, the CDR3 is TGTGCCAGCAGCCAGTTGACAGGGAGCTCCTACGAGCAGTACTTC.